This T cell receptor beta chain was identified in a study of metastatic and nonmetastatic thyroid tumors. Overall study: Samples came from malignant and benign thyroid patients, and repertoires were compared across blood and tumor or nodule tissue. Study results and caveats: Versus benign nodules, malignant thyroid tumors reportedly had significantly higher TCR beta diversity, in blood and tumor.

None of the patients had undergone any treatment ahead of thyroid surgery. CDR1 is MDHEN, CDR2 SYDVKM, per germline. The CDR3 runs to 14 residues. V gave up 1 base and J gave up 5 bases, with 12 bases separating them. Per the study methods: Researchers built a distant-metastasis classifier for papillary thyroid cancer that drew on CDR3 differences across clinicopathological groups. TCRdb re-analyzed the PCR reads using MiXCR. None of the V and J calls come from the authors' own analysis; TCRdb made them. The sample comprises 40,000 to 50,000 clones, about 12% of which are singletons, and roughly 9% rests with the top ten. A few counts support this clone. Antigen: not known.

The chain uses TRBV28 and TRBJ2-7; D is perhaps TRBD1 or TRBD2 (5 bases each). This sequence originates from a male donor with papillary thyroid cancer or a benign thyroid nodule (not recorded which). Some clones in this sample may be carry-over from other donors' samples. Input material: blood. Here the CDR3 DNA reads TGTGCCAGCAGTTTATTGGGGGAGAAGAACGAGCAGTACTTC. Protein: CASSLLGEKNEQYF.